In this sample, the clone carrying this TCR beta chain turned up a few times. Collection of 9.5 to 10 milliliters of peripheral blood was performed for each donor. Per sample, extraction of total RNA gave at least 5 micrograms in every case. The sample originates from a study of blood T cells in healthy people across ages. The V end was cut by 2 bases, the J end by 4 bases, with 12 bases between. Germline assignment: CDR1 SNHLY and CDR2 FYNNEI. The length of the CDR3 is 14 residues. A second PCR of about 7 to 12 cycles used a sample-barcoded 5' primer and a J-beta primer mix. Each cDNA was tagged by a template-switch adaptor containing 12 random nucleotides. Any given sample supplied a minimum of 2.5 million CDR3-containing paired-end reads. TCRdb analysed the 5' RACE reads with MiXCR anew, one entry per CDR3 protein. The sample holds under 1 million distinct CDR3 sequences, under 45% seen once.

The clonotype comes from a man in his sixties in good health. V and J are TRBV2 and TRBJ2-7, with D maybe TRBD1 (6 bases). Sequencing input: blood. DNA for the CDR3: TGTGCCAGCAGTGAAAGGGGGAACTCTTACGAGCAGTACTTC. Translation gives CASSERGNSYEQYF.